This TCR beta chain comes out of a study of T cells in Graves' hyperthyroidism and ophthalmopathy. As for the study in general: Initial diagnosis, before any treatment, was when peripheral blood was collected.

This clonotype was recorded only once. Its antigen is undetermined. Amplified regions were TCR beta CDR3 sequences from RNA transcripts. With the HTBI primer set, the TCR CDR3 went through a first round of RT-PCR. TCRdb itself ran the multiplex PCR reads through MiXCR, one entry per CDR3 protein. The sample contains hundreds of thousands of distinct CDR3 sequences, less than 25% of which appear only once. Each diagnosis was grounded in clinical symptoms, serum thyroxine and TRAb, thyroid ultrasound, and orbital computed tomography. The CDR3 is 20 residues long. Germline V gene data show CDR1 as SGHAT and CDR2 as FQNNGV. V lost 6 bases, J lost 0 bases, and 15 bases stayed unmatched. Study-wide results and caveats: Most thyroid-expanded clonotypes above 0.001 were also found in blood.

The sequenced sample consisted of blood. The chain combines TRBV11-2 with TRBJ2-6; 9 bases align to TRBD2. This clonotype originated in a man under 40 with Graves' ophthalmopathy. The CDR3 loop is CASSPGEFLAGLSGANVLTF. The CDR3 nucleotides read TGTGCCAGCAGTCCCGGGGAATTCCTAGCGGGACTCTCTGGGGCCAACGTCCTGACTTTC.